The rows below give T cell receptor beta chains drawn from one sample of a study of OX40 agonist ivuxolimab in advanced cancers. Measured with immunoSEQ multiplex PCR; TCRdb has only the in-frame clones, and not every one. Of tens of thousands of clones listed, about 90% are singletons. The material sequenced was CD4+ or CD8+ T cells sorted from blood, taken in a trial of the OX40 agonist ivuxolimab. These receptors all stem from an adult with an advanced solid tumor such as melanoma, head and neck, liver or kidney cancer. The CDR3 runs from the conserved cysteine through the conserved F or W. Fields, in order: clone size, V gene, D gene, J gene, CDR3 DNA, CDR3 protein. A D gene is named only where the DNA matches it firmly. Clone size is stated in some rows and not others, as once, few, many or a class when expanded.

size: -; V: TRBV28; D: -; J: TRBJ1-5; DNA: TGTGCCAGCGCCTTCCCTTATGACAGGAACATCTTATGGCCCCAGCATTTT; CDR3: CASAFPYDRNILWPQHF
size: -; V: TRBV15; D: TRBD1; J: TRBJ2-1; DNA: TGTGCCACCAGCAGAGGGGACAGGGACTACAATGAGCAGTTCTTC; CDR3: CATSRGDRDYNEQFF
size: -; V: TRBV19; D: -; J: TRBJ2-5; DNA: TGTGCCAGTAGTATCCAGGAGGGGACCCAGTACTTC; CDR3: CASSIQEGTQYF
size: -; V: TRBV2; D: -; J: TRBJ1-2; DNA: TGTGCCAGCAGTAAAGGGACACAGAAGAACTATGGCTACACCTTC; CDR3: CASSKGTQKNYGYTF
size: -; V: TRBV19; D: -; J: TRBJ2-1; DNA: TGTGCCAGTAGTTCAGGGACGGGCTACAATGAGCAGTTCTTC; CDR3: CASSSGTGYNEQFF
size: -; V: TRBV27; D: -; J: TRBJ2-5; DNA: TGTGCCTCACTCGGGGGCGGGGGAGAGACCCAGTACTTC; CDR3: CASLGGGGETQYF
size: -; V: TRBV6-1; D: -; J: TRBJ1-2; DNA: TGTGCCAGCATCCTAAAGGCCACAGGGAACTATGGCTACACCTTC; CDR3: CASILKATGNYGYTF
size: -; V: TRBV5-4; D: TRBD2; J: TRBJ2-3; DNA: TGTGCCAGCAGGCCGGGACTAATCACAGATACGCAGTATTTT; CDR3: CASRPGLITDTQYF
size: -; V: TRBV18; D: -; J: TRBJ2-3; DNA: TGTGCCAGCTCATCCGATCTGGACAGTCACAAGGACTGG; CDR3: CASSSDLDSHKDW
size: -; V: TRBV7-9; D: TRBD2; J: TRBJ2-3; DNA: TGTGCCAGCAGGTCCGGGACTAGCGAGACAGATACGCAGTATTTT; CDR3: CASRSGTSETDTQYF
size: -; V: TRBV6-1; D: -; J: TRBJ2-3; DNA: TGTGCCAGCAGCCAGACAGATACGCAGTATTTT; CDR3: CASSQTDTQYF
size: -; V: TRBV19; D: -; J: TRBJ2-5; DNA: TGTGCCAGTAGTATGAGCATTCAAGAGACCCAGTACTTC; CDR3: CASSMSIQETQYF
size: -; V: TRBV6-1; D: -; J: TRBJ1-6; DNA: TGTGCCAGCAGTTCAAGCCGGGAAAGAGGTTCACCCCTCCACTTT; CDR3: CASSSSRERGSPLHF
size: -; V: TRBV19; D: TRBD1; J: TRBJ2-6; DNA: TGTGCCAGTAGTGGGGACAGGGGGCGAACTGGGGCCAACGTCCTGACTTTC; CDR3: CASSGDRGRTGANVLTF
size: -; V: TRBV30; D: TRBD1; J: TRBJ1-2; DNA: TGTGCCGGAGGCCGAGACAGGGGGCGATCGGGCTACACCTTC; CDR3: CAGGRDRGRSGYTF
size: few; V: TRBV6-6; D: -; J: TRBJ1-1; DNA: TGTGCCAGCAGTCGAGCAGAGGATGACTTTGAAGCTTTCTTT; CDR3: CASSRAEDDFEAFF
size: once; V: TRBV5-6; D: TRBD2; J: TRBJ2-7; DNA: TGTGCCAGCAGCTTGTCCCTAGCGGGTTCCTACGAGCAGTACTTC; CDR3: CASSLSLAGSYEQYF
size: -; V: TRBV7-9; D: -; J: TRBJ1-3; DNA: TGTGCCAGCAGCTTAGCAGGGGGTGGAAACACCATATATTTT; CDR3: CASSLAGGGNTIYF
size: -; V: TRBV6-5; D: -; J: TRBJ2-3; DNA: TGTGCCAGCGCCACCCTTACGGGGATTCGTGATACGCAGTATTTT; CDR3: CASATLTGIRDTQYF
size: -; V: TRBV11-2; D: -; J: TRBJ1-1; DNA: TGTGCCAGCAGCTTAGGCCTGAACACTGAAGCTTTCTTT; CDR3: CASSLGLNTEAFF
size: -; V: TRBV6-5; D: TRBD1; J: TRBJ2-2; DNA: TGTGCCAGCAGCACACAGGGGTTCGGGGAGCTGTTTTTT; CDR3: CASSTQGFGELFF
size: -; V: TRBV19; D: -; J: TRBJ1-2; DNA: TGTGCCAGTAGTCCAGTGTCATATGGCTACACCTTC; CDR3: CASSPVSYGYTF
size: -; V: TRBV5-1; D: TRBD1; J: TRBJ1-2; DNA: TGCGCCAGCAATTCTGGGGGACAGAACTATGTAGGCTACACCTTC; CDR3: CASNSGGQNYVGYTF
size: -; V: TRBV5-4; D: TRBD2; J: TRBJ2-3; DNA: TGTGCCAGCAGCTTGGGAACTAGCGAGAGCACAGATACGCAGTATTTT; CDR3: CASSLGTSESTDTQYF
size: -; V: TRBV11-2; D: -; J: TRBJ2-5; DNA: TGTGCCAGCAGCCTCGGACGGGAGACCCAGTACTTC; CDR3: CASSLGRETQYF
size: -; V: TRBV5-1; D: TRBD2; J: TRBJ2-5; DNA: TGCGCCAGCAGCTTGGTTAGCGGGGAAGAGACCCAGTACTTC; CDR3: CASSLVSGEETQYF
size: -; V: TRBV7-9; D: -; J: TRBJ2-5; DNA: TGTGCCAGCAGCCTGACTAGTGAGGAGACCCAGTACTTC; CDR3: CASSLTSEETQYF
size: -; V: TRBV27; D: TRBD1; J: TRBJ2-7; DNA: TGTGCCAGCAGCCCGAGGGGGCCATACGAGCAGTACTTC; CDR3: CASSPRGPYEQYF
size: -; V: TRBV4-1; D: -; J: TRBJ1-5; DNA: TGCGCCAGCAGCCGAGGAGAGGGAAATCAGCCCCAGCATTTT; CDR3: CASSRGEGNQPQHF
size: -; V: TRBV10-3; D: TRBD1; J: TRBJ2-2; DNA: TGTGCCATCGGATGGGGGTCAGGGGGCAACACCGGGGAGCTGTTTTTT; CDR3: CAIGWGSGGNTGELFF
size: -; V: TRBV28; D: -; J: TRBJ2-3; DNA: TGTGCCAGCAGTTTATGGGGACATCAAAGCACAGATACGCAGTATTTT; CDR3: CASSLWGHQSTDTQYF
size: -; V: TRBV7-8; D: -; J: TRBJ1-2; DNA: TGTGCCAGCAGCTTAGTCGGCGACAGCTATGGCTACACCTTC; CDR3: CASSLVGDSYGYTF
size: -; V: TRBV7-8; D: -; J: TRBJ2-7; DNA: TGTGCCAGCAGCTTAGACCCCGGGGGGCAGTACTTC; CDR3: CASSLDPGGQYF
size: once; V: TRBV9; D: -; J: TRBJ2-5; DNA: TGTGCCAGCAGCCCAGGTTCTAGGAGGGTCCAAGAGACCCAGTACTTC; CDR3: CASSPGSRRVQETQYF
size: once; V: TRBV9; D: -; J: TRBJ1-2; DNA: TGTGCCAGCAGCGCCCTTGAGCCGAAGGGCTATGGCTACACCTTC; CDR3: CASSALEPKGYGYTF
size: -; V: TRBV11-2; D: -; J: TRBJ2-2; DNA: TGTGCCAGCAGCTTCCAAGGGAACACCGGGGAGCTGTTTTTT; CDR3: CASSFQGNTGELFF
size: -; V: TRBV18; D: -; J: TRBJ1-1; DNA: TGTGCCAGCTCACCGGGTCAGCAAGCTTTCTTT; CDR3: CASSPGQQAFF
size: -; V: TRBV6-1; D: -; J: TRBJ1-5; DNA: TGTGCCAGCAGATCACAGGGCTATAGCAATCAGCCCCAGCATTTT; CDR3: CASRSQGYSNQPQHF
size: -; V: TRBV7-9; D: -; J: TRBJ1-2; DNA: TGTGCCAGCAGCTTAGCAGGCAACTATGGCTACACCTTC; CDR3: CASSLAGNYGYTF
size: -; V: TRBV25-1; D: TRBD1; J: TRBJ1-6; DNA: TGTGCCAGCAGTGAATCAGGCAGGGGGCAGAGTAATTCACCCCTCCACTTT; CDR3: CASSESGRGQSNSPLHF
size: -; V: TRBV13; D: TRBD2; J: TRBJ2-2; DNA: TGTGCCAGCAGCTTAGAGGGACTAGCCGCGAACACCGGGGAGCTGTTTTTT; CDR3: CASSLEGLAANTGELFF
size: -; V: TRBV2; D: TRBD2; J: TRBJ2-5; DNA: TGTGCCAGCAGGGCAAGCGGGGGGGCAGAGACCCAGTACTTC; CDR3: CASRASGGAETQYF
size: -; V: TRBV4-2; D: -; J: TRBJ1-5; DNA: TGTGCCAGCAGCCAAGAATTAGGGGTTCGGCAGCCCCAGCATTTT; CDR3: CASSQELGVRQPQHF
size: few; V: TRBV12-5; D: TRBD1; J: TRBJ2-4; DNA: TGTGCTAGTGCCCTCACAGGGGGCGTCAAAAACATTCAGTACTTC; CDR3: CASALTGGVKNIQYF
size: -; V: TRBV11-2; D: -; J: TRBJ1-5; DNA: TGTGCCAGCAGCCCCACAAGAAGCAATCAGCCCCAGCATTTT; CDR3: CASSPTRSNQPQHF
size: once; V: TRBV18; D: -; J: TRBJ1-5; DNA: TGTGCCAGCTCACCTACCCCGCAGGGCTTGGGCAATCAGCCCCAGCATTTT; CDR3: CASSPTPQGLGNQPQHF
size: -; V: TRBV5-1; D: -; J: TRBJ1-3; DNA: TGCGCCAGCACCGAGGGGGGGTTCTCTGGAAACACCATATATTTT; CDR3: CASTEGGFSGNTIYF